This T cell receptor (beta chain) was sequenced in a study of T cell repertoires in cytomegalovirus infection. Whole-study context: TCR beta signatures that were public indicated CMV infection and matching HLA type.

Germline CDR1 is LNHNV and CDR2 is YYDKDF (reference sequence). The CDR3 runs 15 residues. Trimming took 2 bases from V and 1 from J, leaving 11 bases between them. Points from the study as a whole: Dominating the ex vivo response were HLA-C-restricted CMV-specific TCR beta clonotypes.

Each CDR3 protein gets one entry after TCRdb re-called the reads with MiXCR. In the table there are approximately 73,000 distinct CDR3 sequences, around 42% of which are singletons. A remark on this clonotype: What it recognizes is unknown.

The material was CD8+ T cells from cultured PBMCs, obtained from culture after CMV antigen stimulation. The TCR was taken from a human donor in good health (CMV status not recorded). Some clones in this sample may be carry-over from other donors' samples. The chain links TRBV15 to TRBJ1-1, with D unclear. CDR3 sequence: CATSRWSGRNTEAFF. The CDR3 bases are TGTGCCACCAGCAGATGGTCAGGTAGGAACACTGAAGCTTTCTTT.